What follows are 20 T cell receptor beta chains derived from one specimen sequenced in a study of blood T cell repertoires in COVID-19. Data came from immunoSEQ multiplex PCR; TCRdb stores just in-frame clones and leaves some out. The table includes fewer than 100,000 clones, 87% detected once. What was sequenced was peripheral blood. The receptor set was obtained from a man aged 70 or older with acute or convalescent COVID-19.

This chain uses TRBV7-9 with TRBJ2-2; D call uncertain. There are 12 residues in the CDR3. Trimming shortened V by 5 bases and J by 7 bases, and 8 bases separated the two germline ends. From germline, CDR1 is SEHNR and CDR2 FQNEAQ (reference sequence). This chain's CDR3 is CASSLLSGELFF. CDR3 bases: TGTGCCAGCAGCCTCCTTAGCGGGGAGCTGTTTTTT.

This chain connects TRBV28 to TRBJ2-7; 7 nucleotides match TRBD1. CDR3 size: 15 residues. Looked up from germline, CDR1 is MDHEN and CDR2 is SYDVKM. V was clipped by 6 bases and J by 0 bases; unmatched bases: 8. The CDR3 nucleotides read TGTGCCAGCAGCCAAATGGACAGGAACTCCTACGAGCAGTACTTC. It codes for CASSQMDRNSYEQYF.

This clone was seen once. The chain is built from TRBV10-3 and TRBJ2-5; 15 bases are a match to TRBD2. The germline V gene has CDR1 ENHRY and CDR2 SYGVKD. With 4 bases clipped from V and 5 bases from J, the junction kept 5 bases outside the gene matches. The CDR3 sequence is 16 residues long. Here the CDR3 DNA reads TGTGCCATCAGTGGGACTAGCGGGGGGGCGTGGGAGACCCAGTACTTC. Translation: CAISGTSGGAWETQYF.

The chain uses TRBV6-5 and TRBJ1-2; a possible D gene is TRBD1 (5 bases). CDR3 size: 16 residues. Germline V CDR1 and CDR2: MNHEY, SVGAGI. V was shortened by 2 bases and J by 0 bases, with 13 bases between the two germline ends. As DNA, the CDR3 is TGTGCCAGCAGTTACGACAGTTGGGGTACTAACTATGGCTACACCTTC. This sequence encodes CASSYDSWGTNYGYTF.

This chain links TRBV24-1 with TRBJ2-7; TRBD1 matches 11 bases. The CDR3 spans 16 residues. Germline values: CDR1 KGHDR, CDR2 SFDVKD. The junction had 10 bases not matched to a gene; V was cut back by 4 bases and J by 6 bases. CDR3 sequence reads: CATSDPGTGGIGEQYF. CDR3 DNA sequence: TGTGCCACCAGTGACCCCGGGACAGGGGGTATTGGCGAGCAGTACTTC.

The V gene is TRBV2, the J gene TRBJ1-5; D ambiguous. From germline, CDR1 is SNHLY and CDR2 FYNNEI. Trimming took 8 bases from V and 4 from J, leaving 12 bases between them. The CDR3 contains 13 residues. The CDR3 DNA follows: TGTGCCAGCCTTCCTGACACAAATCAGCCCCAGCATTTT. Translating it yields CASLPDTNQPQHF.

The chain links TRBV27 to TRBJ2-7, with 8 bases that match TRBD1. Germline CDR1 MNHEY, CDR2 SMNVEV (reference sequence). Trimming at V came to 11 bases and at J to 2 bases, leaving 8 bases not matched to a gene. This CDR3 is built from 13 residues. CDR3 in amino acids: CARQGASPYEQYV. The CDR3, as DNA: TGTGCCCGCCAGGGGGCGAGTCCCTACGAGCAGTACGTC.

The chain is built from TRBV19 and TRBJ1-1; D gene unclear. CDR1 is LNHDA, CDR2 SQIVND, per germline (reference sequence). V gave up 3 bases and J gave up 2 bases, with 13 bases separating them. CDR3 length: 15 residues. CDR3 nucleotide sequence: TGTGCCAGTAGTATTGGTGAGGCGGGTAACACTGAAGCTTTCTTT. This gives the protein CASSIGEAGNTEAFF.

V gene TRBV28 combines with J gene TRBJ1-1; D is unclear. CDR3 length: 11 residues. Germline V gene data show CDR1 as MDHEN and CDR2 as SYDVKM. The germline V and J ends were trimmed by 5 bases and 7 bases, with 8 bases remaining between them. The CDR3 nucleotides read TGTGCCAGCAGTATAACTCGTGAAGCTTTCTTT. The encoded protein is CASSITREAFF.

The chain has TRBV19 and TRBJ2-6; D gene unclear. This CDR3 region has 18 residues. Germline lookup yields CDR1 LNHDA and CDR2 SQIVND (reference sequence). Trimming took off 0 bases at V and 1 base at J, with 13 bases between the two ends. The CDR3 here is CASSIDSPTGSGANVLTF. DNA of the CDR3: TGTGCCAGTAGTATAGATTCTCCGACTGGGTCTGGGGCCAACGTCCTGACTTTC.

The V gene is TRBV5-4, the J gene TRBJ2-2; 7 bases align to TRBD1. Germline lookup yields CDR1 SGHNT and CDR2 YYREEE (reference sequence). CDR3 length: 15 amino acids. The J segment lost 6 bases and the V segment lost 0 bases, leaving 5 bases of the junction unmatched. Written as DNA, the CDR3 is TGTGCCAGCAGCTTGGGCCAGGGGGTATCCGGGGAGCTGTTTTTT. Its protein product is CASSLGQGVSGELFF.

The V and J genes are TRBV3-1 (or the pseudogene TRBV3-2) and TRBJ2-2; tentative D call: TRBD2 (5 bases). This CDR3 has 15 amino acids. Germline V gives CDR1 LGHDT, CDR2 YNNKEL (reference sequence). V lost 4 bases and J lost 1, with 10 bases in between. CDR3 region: CASSLFGKNTGELFF. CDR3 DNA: TGTGCCAGCAGCCTTTTCGGGAAGAACACCGGGGAGCTGTTTTTT.

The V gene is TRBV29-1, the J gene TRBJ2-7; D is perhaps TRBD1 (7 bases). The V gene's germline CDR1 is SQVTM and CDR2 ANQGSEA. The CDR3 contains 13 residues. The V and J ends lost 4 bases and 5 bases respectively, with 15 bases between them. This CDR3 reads CSVGRQGGHEQYF. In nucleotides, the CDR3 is TGCAGCGTTGGACGGCAGGGGGGCCACGAGCAGTACTTC.

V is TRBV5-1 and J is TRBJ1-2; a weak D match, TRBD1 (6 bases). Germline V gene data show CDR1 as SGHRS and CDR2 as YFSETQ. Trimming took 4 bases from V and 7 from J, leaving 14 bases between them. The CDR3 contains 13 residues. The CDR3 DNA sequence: TGCGCCAGCAGCAAAGAACAGGGATTTGGCTACACCTTC. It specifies CASSKEQGFGYTF.

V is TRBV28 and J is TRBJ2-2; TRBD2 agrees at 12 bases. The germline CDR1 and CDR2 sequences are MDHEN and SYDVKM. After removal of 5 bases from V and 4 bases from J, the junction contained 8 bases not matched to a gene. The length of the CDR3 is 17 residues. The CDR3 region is CASSPTSGGVGTGELFF. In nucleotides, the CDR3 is TGTGCCAGCAGTCCGACTAGCGGGGGAGTAGGCACCGGGGAGCTGTTTTTT.

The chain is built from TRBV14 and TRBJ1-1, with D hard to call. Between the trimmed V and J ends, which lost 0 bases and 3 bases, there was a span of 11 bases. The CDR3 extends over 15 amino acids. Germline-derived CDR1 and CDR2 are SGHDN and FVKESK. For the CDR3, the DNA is TGTGCCAGCAGCCAAGATCTCGGGATTCACACTGAAGCTTTCTTT. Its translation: CASSQDLGIHTEAFF.

CDR3 nucleotides: TGTGCCAGTAGTATAATCCCAAGACAGGGCTCAAAGTACGAGCAGTACTTC. Protein product: CASSIIPRQGSKYEQYF. V is TRBV19 and J is TRBJ2-7; 7 nucleotides agree with TRBD1. This CDR3 has 17 amino acids. The V gene's germline CDR1 is LNHDA and CDR2 SQIVND (reference sequence). Unmatched junction bases numbered 14, after V lost 2 bases and J lost 4 bases.

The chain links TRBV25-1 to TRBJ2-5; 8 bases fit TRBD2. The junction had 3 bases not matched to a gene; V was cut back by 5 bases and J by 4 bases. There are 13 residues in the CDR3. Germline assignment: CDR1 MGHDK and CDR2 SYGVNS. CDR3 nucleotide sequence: TGTGCCAGCAGTCGGGCGGGGGGAGAGACCCAGTACTTC. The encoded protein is CASSRAGGETQYF.

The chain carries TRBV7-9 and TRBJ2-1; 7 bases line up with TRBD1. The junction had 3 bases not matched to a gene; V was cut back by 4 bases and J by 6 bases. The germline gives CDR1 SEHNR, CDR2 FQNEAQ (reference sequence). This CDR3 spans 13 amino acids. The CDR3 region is CASSYRGINEQFF. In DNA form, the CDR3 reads TGTGCCAGCAGCTACAGGGGAATCAATGAGCAGTTCTTC. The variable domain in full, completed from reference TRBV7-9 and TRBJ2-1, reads DTGVSQNPRHKITKRGQNVTFRCDPISEHNRLYWYRQTLGQGPEFLTYFQNEAQLEKSRLLSDRFSAERPKGSFSTLEIQRTEQGDSAMYLCASSYRGINEQFFGPGTRLTVL.

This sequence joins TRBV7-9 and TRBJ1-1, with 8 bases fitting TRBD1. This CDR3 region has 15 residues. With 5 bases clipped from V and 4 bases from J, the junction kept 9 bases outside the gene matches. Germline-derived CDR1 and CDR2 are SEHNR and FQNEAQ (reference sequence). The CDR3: CASSGRQGISTEAFF. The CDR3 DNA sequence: TGTGCCAGCAGCGGTCGACAGGGGATCAGCACTGAAGCTTTCTTT. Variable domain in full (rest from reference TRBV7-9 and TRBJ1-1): DTGVSQNPRHKITKRGQNVTFRCDPISEHNRLYWYRQTLGQGPEFLTYFQNEAQLEKSRLLSDRFSAERPKGSFSTLEIQRTEQGDSAMYLCASSGRQGISTEAFFGQGTRLTVV.